The 21 T cell receptor beta chains below all came from one sample that was sequenced in a study of shared clonotypes between healthy human individuals. Produced via immunoSEQ multiplex PCR; TCRdb's table is partial and in-frame only. This sample has about 990,000 clones, with around 78% found just once. The sequencing sample was made of memory CD4+ T cells from PBMCs. Subset specified: CD45RA-negative fraction. These receptors all stem from a man between 18 and 29 years old in good health. Some clones in this sample may be carry-over from other donors' samples.

The rearrangement links TRBV7-2 to TRBJ2-7; 16 nucleotides align to TRBD2. The V and J ends lost 11 bases and 7 bases, in that order; junction bases with no gene match: 11. Germline values: CDR1 SGHTA, CDR2 FQGNSA. CDR3 length: 15 amino acids. The CDR3 here is CACQGLAGGPREQYF. CDR3 in DNA: TGTGCCTGCCAGGGACTAGCGGGAGGGCCGAGAGAGCAGTACTTC.

Of note for this clone: Other DNA sequences in the sample encode the same CDR3. This sequence joins TRBV28 and TRBJ2-7; D ambiguous. V was shortened by 6 bases and J by 5 bases, with 11 bases between the two germline ends. This CDR3 spans 12 amino acids. The V gene's germline CDR1 is MDHEN and CDR2 SYDVKM. The CDR3 loop reads CASSPRQHEQYF. In DNA, the CDR3 is TGTGCCAGCAGCCCCCGGCAGCACGAGCAGTACTTC.

As concerns this clone: Other nucleotide sequences from this sample produce the same CDR3. The gene calls are TRBV12-5 and TRBJ1-1; no firm D call. Germline values: CDR1 LGHNT, CDR2 FRNRAP. The CDR3 is made up of 13 amino acids. Between the trimmed V and J ends, which lost 1 base and 1 base, there was a span of 4 bases. In nucleotides, the CDR3 is TGTGCTAGTGGTTTGGGACGGAACACTGAAGCTTTCTTT. This codes for CASGLGRNTEAFF.

This clone was seen only a few times. The chain combines TRBV4-2 with TRBJ1-1; D gene ambiguous. The germline V gene has CDR1 LGHNA and CDR2 YNFKEQ. The CDR3 has 14 residues. Trimming pared 0 bases from V and 7 bases from J, leaving 12 bases between. CDR3 protein: CASSQDRISGEAFF. The CDR3 region has the DNA TGTGCCAGCAGCCAAGATCGGATCTCCGGTGAAGCTTTCTTT.

This clone has only one observation. The rearrangement joins TRBV28 to TRBJ1-1; D gene ambiguous. The V and J ends lost 8 bases and 0 bases respectively, with 16 bases between them. The CDR3 extends over 15 amino acids. CDR1 is MDHEN and CDR2 is SYDVKM in the germline V gene. CDR3: CASDPLPIVNTEAFF. As DNA, the CDR3 is TGTGCCAGCGACCCGTTACCAATCGTGAACACTGAAGCTTTCTTT.

This chain joins TRBV28 and TRBJ1-5; 9 positions agree with TRBD1. The V gene end was trimmed by 6 bases and the J gene end by 1 base; junction bases not matched to a gene: 7. The CDR3 runs 16 residues. Germline V gene data show CDR1 as MDHEN and CDR2 as SYDVKM. CDR3 bases: TGTGCCAGCAGCGTCCGGGACAGGGTGAGCAATCAGCCCCAGCATTTT. Protein: CASSVRDRVSNQPQHF.

This clone appeared once. The gene calls are TRBV5-8 and TRBJ2-2; D unclear. This CDR3 spans 16 amino acids. Trimming stripped 4 bases from V and 2 bases from J, with 15 bases between. Germline CDR1 SGHTS, CDR2 YDEGEE. CDR3 loop: CASSPYWLQNTGELFF. The CDR3 DNA is TGTGCCAGCAGCCCCTATTGGTTGCAAAACACCGGGGAGCTGTTTTTT.

The table lists this clone with a few counts. The rearrangement links TRBV28 to TRBJ2-5; perhaps D is TRBD1 or TRBD2 (5 bases each). The V gene lost 2 bases and the J gene lost 3 bases, with 13 bases spanning the gap. The CDR3 has 15 residues. Germline assignment: CDR1 MDHEN and CDR2 SYDVKM. CDR3: CASSLVGAVKETQYF. CDR3 DNA sequence: TGTGCCAGCAGTTTAGTCGGGGCGGTGAAAGAGACCCAGTACTTC.

V is TRBV4-1 and J is TRBJ2-7, with D tentatively TRBD1 (6 bases). Looked up from germline, CDR1 is MGHRA and CDR2 is YSYEKL. Trimming pared 8 bases from V and 5 bases from J, leaving 22 bases between. CDR3 length: 15 residues. The CDR3 DNA reads TGCGCCAGCGGCTCGATCGGACAGATCCTCAACGAGCAGTACTTC. This sequence encodes CASGSIGQILNEQYF.

The chain recombines TRBV28 with TRBJ1-2; TRBD1 might be the D (6 bases). V was trimmed by 5 bases and J by 8 bases, leaving 12 bases between them. Germline CDR1 and CDR2: MDHEN and SYDVKM. This CDR3 comprises 12 residues. Here the CDR3 reads CASSPGAGGYTF. CDR3 in DNA: TGTGCCAGCAGTCCAGGGGCCGGGGGCTACACCTTC.

The J gene is TRBJ2-7, the V gene TRBV4-2; a weak D match, TRBD2 (6 bases). The V gene's germline CDR1 is LGHNA and CDR2 YNFKEQ. The CDR3 spans 15 residues. V was pared by 2 bases and J by 2 bases, with 13 bases between. The CDR3 protein is CASSQLGLATYEQYF. The CDR3 nucleotides are TGTGCCAGCAGCCAATTGGGACTGGCGACCTACGAGCAGTACTTC.

The chain links TRBV7-2 to TRBJ2-1; D unresolved. CDR3 size: 14 residues. The germline V and J ends were trimmed by 1 base and 8 bases, with 12 bases remaining between them. CDR1 and CDR2 from the germline V gene are SGHTA and FQGNSA. The CDR3 DNA reads as TGTGCCAGCAGCTTAGTCTGGGGTGGAGATGAGCAGTTCTTC. Translated, it gives CASSLVWGGDEQFF.

V is TRBV19 and J is TRBJ2-2, with D uncertain. Germline lookup yields CDR1 LNHDA and CDR2 SQIVND (reference sequence). The CDR3 spans 14 residues. The V end was cut by 5 bases, the J end by 0 bases, with 7 bases between. The CDR3 sequence: CASSLRANTGELFF. CDR3 bases: TGTGCCAGTAGTTTAAGGGCGAACACCGGGGAGCTGTTTTTT. The entire variable domain, with the rest obtained from reference TRBV19 and TRBJ2-2, is as follows: DGGITQSPKYLFRKEGQNVTLSCEQNLNHDAMYWYRQDPGQGLRLIYYSQIVNDFQKGDIAEGYSVSREKKESFPLTVTSAQKNPTAFYLCASSLRANTGELFFGEGSRLTVL.

As concerns this clone: Other DNA variants within this sample encode the same CDR3. The V gene is TRBV7-3, the J gene TRBJ2-2; D gene unclear. Germline-derived CDR1 and CDR2 are SGHTA and FQGTGA. V lost 5 bases and J 5 bases, leaving 9 bases between the germline ends. The CDR3 loop spans 13 amino acids. CDR3 nucleotides: TGTGCCAGCAGCAGGACCCCTACCGGGGAGCTGTTTTTT. Encoded protein: CASSRTPTGELFF.

This clone was observed at least ten times. The V call is TRBV4-1, the J call TRBJ1-1; TRBD1 aligns across 8 bases. With V trimmed by 0 bases and J by 8 bases, 5 bases remained unmatched. CDR1 and CDR2 from the germline V gene are MGHRA and YSYEKL. The CDR3 is made up of 14 amino acids. CDR3 residues: CASSQDSRTGEAFF. In DNA, the CDR3 is TGCGCCAGCAGCCAAGATTCCAGGACAGGGGAAGCTTTCTTT.

The chain combines TRBV18 with TRBJ2-1, with 10 bases matching TRBD2. The CDR3 contains 19 residues. CDR1 KGHSH and CDR2 LQKENI come from the germline V gene. The ends lost 1 base at V and 0 bases at J; junction bases unmatched: 9. The CDR3: CASSPLTREREGSYNEQFF. CDR3 DNA sequence: TGTGCCAGCTCACCACTTACCCGGGAGCGGGAGGGCTCCTACAATGAGCAGTTCTTC.

In this sample, this clone turned up once. The chain employs TRBV28 and TRBJ2-1; D perhaps matches TRBD1 (5 bases). Trimming removed 2 bases at V and 2 bases at J, with 16 bases between. CDR1 is MDHEN and CDR2 is SYDVKM in the germline V gene. The CDR3 is 17 residues long. Here the CDR3 DNA reads TGTGCCAGCAGTTTAGGCCCAGCAAGGGGCCCCTACAATGAGCAGTTCTTC. It translates to CASSLGPARGPYNEQFF.

The chain has TRBV5-1 and TRBJ2-4; TRBD2 matches at 8 bases. CDR1 and CDR2 (germline): SGHRS, YFSETQ. CDR3 length: 19 residues. Trimming cost V 2 bases and J 1 base; bases outside gene matches: 14. CDR3 loop: CASSLGTSGGPIAKNIQYF. For the CDR3, the DNA is TGCGCCAGCAGCTTAGGTACTAGCGGAGGGCCAATTGCCAAAAACATTCAGTACTTC.

The V call is TRBV9, the J call TRBJ2-7; the match to TRBD2 covers 7 bases. The germline V gene encodes CDR1 SGDLS and CDR2 YYNGEE. V gave up 1 base and J gave up 8 bases; unmatched junction bases: 3. The CDR3 covers 12 residues. CDR3 sequence (DNA): TGTGCCAGCAGCGTATCGGGAGGCAAGCAGTACTTC. Translated, it gives CASSVSGGKQYF.

The chain is built from TRBV20-1 and TRBJ2-7, with D perhaps matching TRBD2 (5 bases). CDR1 is DFQATT and CDR2 is SNEGSKA in the germline V gene (reference sequence). This CDR3 is built from 11 residues. V dropped 7 bases and J dropped 3 bases, with 10 bases sitting between them. CDR3 in DNA: TGCAGTGGGGCTAGCCTCTACGAGCAGTACTTC. Protein: CSGASLYEQYF.

This clone was observed once. This chain links TRBV28 with TRBJ2-1; D is ambiguous. This CDR3 is 11 amino acids long. The V end was cut by 7 bases, the J end by 9 bases, with 10 bases between. Germline V gene lookup returns CDR1 MDHEN and CDR2 SYDVKM. The chain's CDR3 is CASMGSVEQFF. CDR3 nucleotides: TGTGCCAGCATGGGGTCGGTTGAGCAGTTCTTC.